This entry lists 8 T cell receptor beta chains sequenced from one sample in a study of early T cells in non-severe SARS-CoV-2 infection. TCRdb re-called the 5' RACE reads through MiXCR, storing one row per CDR3 protein. The data show about 60,000 distinct CDR3 sequences, with approximately 13% seen just once and over 3% held by the top ten. Sequenced sample: whole blood. Every receptor here comes from an adult who was a healthcare worker with PCR-confirmed SARS-CoV-2 infection or an uninfected control (not recorded which).

This clonotype was seen a handful of times. V gene TRBV28 combines with J gene TRBJ2-7; no clear D. V lost 7 bases to trimming and J lost 0 bases, with 7 bases between them. The CDR3 consists of 12 residues. Germline V gives CDR1 MDHEN, CDR2 SYDVKM. CDR3 residues: CASMLSSYEQYF. In DNA, the CDR3 is TGTGCCAGCATGCTCAGCTCCTACGAGCAGTACTTC.

This clonotype was detected many times. This chain connects TRBV6-2 or TRBV6-3 to TRBJ2-5, with a weak D call TRBD2 (6 bases). V lost 0 bases to trimming and J lost 2 bases, with 16 bases between them. CDR1 and CDR2 from the germline V gene are MNHEY and SVGEGT. The CDR3 totals 17 residues. The CDR3 spells CASSYSITLGRQETQYF. The CDR3 DNA follows: TGTGCCAGCAGTTACTCGATCACGCTGGGGAGGCAAGAGACCCAGTACTTC.

This clonotype has a count of ten or more. The CDR3 here is CASREYVEQFF. As DNA, the CDR3 is TGTGCCAGCAGGGAATATGTCGAGCAGTTCTTC. The chain links TRBV7-2 to TRBJ2-1; D unresolved. Looked up from germline, CDR1 is SGHTA and CDR2 is FQGNSA. This CDR3 spans 11 amino acids. V dropped 6 bases and J dropped 10 bases, with 10 bases sitting between them.

This clonotype has a handful of counts. The chain uses TRBV28 and TRBJ2-7, with 7 bases aligning to TRBD1. The germline CDR1 and CDR2 sequences are MDHEN and SYDVKM. Trimming removed 7 bases from V and 3 bases from J; junction bases left unmatched: 6. The CDR3 runs to 13 residues. The CDR3 region has the DNA TGTGCCAGCACTCTTTCAGGGGGCTACGAGCAGTACTTC. Protein: CASTLSGGYEQYF.

This sequence joins TRBV28 and TRBJ1-4; D unresolved. This CDR3 region has 16 residues. Germline CDR1 MDHEN, CDR2 SYDVKM. Trimming left V 4 bases short and J 0 bases short, with 12 bases between. Here the CDR3 reads CASSSLNSATNEKLFF. CDR3 DNA sequence: TGTGCCAGCAGTTCGCTGAACAGTGCAACTAATGAAAAACTGTTTTTT.

This clonotype was recorded many times. The gene calls are TRBV7-2 and TRBJ2-3, with 9 nucleotides matching TRBD2. Germline V CDR1 and CDR2: SGHTA, FQGNSA. The CDR3 runs 16 residues. With V trimmed by 6 bases and J by 2 bases, 9 bases remained unmatched. DNA of the CDR3: TGTGCCAGCAGTTGGATCGGACTAGCGACCACAGATACGCAGTATTTT. This encodes CASSWIGLATTDTQYF.

The sample holds many counts of this clonotype. The J gene is TRBJ2-2, the V gene TRBV29-1; D is possibly TRBD2 (5 bases). The CDR3 totals 12 residues. Per germline, CDR1 SQVTM and CDR2 ANQGSEA. The V end lost 5 bases, the J end lost 7 bases, and 11 bases lay between the germline ends. This CDR3 is CSVSKRRGELFF. As DNA, the CDR3 is TGCAGCGTTTCCAAGCGGCGCGGGGAGCTGTTTTTT.

This clonotype was recorded at least ten times. The V and J genes are TRBV6-6 and TRBJ2-1, with 12 positions matching TRBD2. Germline assignment: CDR1 MNHNY and CDR2 SVGAGI (reference sequence). This CDR3 is 17 amino acids long. With V trimmed by 2 bases and J by 7 bases, 9 bases remained unmatched. CDR3 coding DNA: TGTGCCAGCAGTTACGGGCCTAGCGGGAGGGCGGGTAATGAGCAGTTCTTC. Translated, it gives CASSYGPSGRAGNEQFF.